This TCR beta chain came from a study of OX40 agonist ivuxolimab in advanced cancers. Study results and caveats: More expanded clones were seen, on average, in CD8+ T cells than in CD4+.

In the case of this clone: Its antigen remains unidentified.

Sequencing used immunoSEQ multiplex PCR; TCRdb keeps in-frame clones, though not all of them. Counted here are around 33,000 clones, approximately 89% occurring once; the ten biggest clones make up 9.1%. Baseline, cycle 4 day 1, and cycle 7 day 1 were the blood sampling points. V gave up 8 bases and J gave up 1 base; unmatched junction bases: 7. CDR3 size: 14 residues. Germline values: CDR1 MNHEY, CDR2 SMNVEV (reference sequence). Specimen: CD4+ or CD8+ T cells sorted from blood, collected in a trial of the OX40 agonist ivuxolimab. V gene TRBV27 combines with J gene TRBJ1-1; 7 nucleotides align to TRBD1. The TCR sequence derives from an adult with an advanced solid tumor such as melanoma, head and neck, liver or kidney cancer. CDR3 in DNA: TGTGCCAGCGCCTCTCCAGGGGGGAACACTGAAGCTTTCTTT. This codes for CASASPGGNTEAFF.